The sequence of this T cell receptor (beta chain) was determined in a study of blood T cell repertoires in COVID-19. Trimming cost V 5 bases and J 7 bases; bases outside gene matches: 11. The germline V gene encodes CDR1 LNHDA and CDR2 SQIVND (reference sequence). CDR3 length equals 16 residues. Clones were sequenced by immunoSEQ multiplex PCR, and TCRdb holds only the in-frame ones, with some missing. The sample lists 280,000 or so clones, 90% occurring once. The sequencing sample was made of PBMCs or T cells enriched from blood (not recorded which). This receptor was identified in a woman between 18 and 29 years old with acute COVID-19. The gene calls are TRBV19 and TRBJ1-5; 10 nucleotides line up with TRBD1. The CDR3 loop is CASSPTGGTGEQPQHF. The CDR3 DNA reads TGTGCCAGTAGTCCCACCGGGGGGACAGGGGAGCAGCCCCAGCATTTT.